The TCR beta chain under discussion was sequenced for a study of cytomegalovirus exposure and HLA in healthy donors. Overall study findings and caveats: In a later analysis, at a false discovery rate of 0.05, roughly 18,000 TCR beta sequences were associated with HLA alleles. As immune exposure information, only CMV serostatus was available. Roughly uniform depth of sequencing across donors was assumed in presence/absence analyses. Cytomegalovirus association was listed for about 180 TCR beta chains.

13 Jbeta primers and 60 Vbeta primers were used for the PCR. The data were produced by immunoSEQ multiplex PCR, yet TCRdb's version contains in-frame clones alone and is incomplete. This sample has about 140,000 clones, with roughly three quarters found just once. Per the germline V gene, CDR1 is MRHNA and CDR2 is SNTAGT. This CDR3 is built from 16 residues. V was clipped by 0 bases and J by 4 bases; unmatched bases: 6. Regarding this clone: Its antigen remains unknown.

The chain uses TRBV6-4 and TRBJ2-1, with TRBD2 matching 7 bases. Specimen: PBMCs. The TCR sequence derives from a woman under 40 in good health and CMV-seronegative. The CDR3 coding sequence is TGTGCCAGCAGTGACTCAGGCGGGGGTTCTTACAATGAGCAGTTCTTC. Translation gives CASSDSGGGSYNEQFF.